This TCR beta chain was recovered during a study of blood T cell repertoires in COVID-19. About the study: Samples representing acute and convalescent COVID-19 were sourced from the United States, Italy and Spain. In each case, the material was cDNA or gDNA derived from T cells, B-cell-depleted T cells, or PBMCs.

This CDR3 spans 15 amino acids. V lost 0 bases and J lost 3, with 10 bases in between. Germline CDR1 SGHRS, CDR2 YFSETQ. Data came from immunoSEQ multiplex PCR; TCRdb stores just in-frame clones and leaves some out. The sample holds about 200,000 clones, 84% seen once. The specimen sequenced was peripheral blood. V is TRBV5-1 and J is TRBJ2-1; D ambiguous. The sequence derives from a human donor in a cohort sampled during active COVID-19. The CDR3 reads CASSLVIQVYNEQFF. The DNA of the CDR3 is TGCGCCAGCAGCTTGGTAATTCAGGTCTACAATGAGCAGTTCTTC.